This TCR beta chain was sequenced in a study of control samples from healthy donors and cancer patients. Germline-derived CDR1 and CDR2 are SEHNR and FQNEAQ (reference sequence). V was pared by 5 bases and J by 6 bases, with 14 bases between. The CDR3 contains 14 residues. Assay used: immunoSEQ multiplex PCR; TCRdb lists only in-frame clones, some missing. The sample has 65,000 to 80,000 clones, under 90% seen once. The chain carries TRBV7-9 and TRBJ2-1; D is possibly TRBD2 (5 bases). Sample: PBMCs. The sequence derives from a woman between 45 and 60 years old with colorectal cancer. The CDR3 loop is CASSTQQGSNEQFF. CDR3 DNA: TGTGCCAGCAGCACGCAGCAAGGGAGCAATGAGCAGTTCTTC.